This T cell receptor beta chain emerged from a study of T cell responses to AZD1222 COVID-19 vaccine. Study findings and constraints: The donor cohort was predominantly white British with a female majority, and clonal diversity may have been underestimated. Just a handful of AZD1222 recipients were seropositive at baseline. Unmutated regions of variants are reportedly targeted by nearly half of spike-specific TCRs.

Profiled with immunoSEQ multiplex PCR; TCRdb holds only in-frame clones, not every one. This sample has 100,000 to 150,000 clones, with around 90% found just once. CDR1 is SNHLY and CDR2 is FYNNEI in the germline V gene. This CDR3 is built from 16 residues. J lost 1 base, V lost 4 bases, and 6 bases had no gene match. With regard to this clone: No antigen is known for it.

This clonotype was obtained from an adult who received the AZD1222 COVID-19 vaccine. Sequenced here: peripheral blood, sampled 28 days after the second AZD1222 dose. This sequence joins TRBV2 and TRBJ2-2; 7 bases fit TRBD2. CDR3 in DNA: TGTGCCAGCAGTGTGGGGCGGGAGAGGAACACCGGGGAGCTGTTTTTT. It encodes CASSVGRERNTGELFF.